Sequencing of this TCR beta chain was carried out in a study of T cells expressing NK-cell markers. Looking at the study overall: It was from sorted CD3+CD56+NKG2C+, CD3+CD56+NKG2C- and CD3+CD56-NKG2C+ T cells that TCR beta repertoires came. Eight donors were sequenced, of whom seven were HCMV-seropositive, while the remaining one was HCMV-seronegative.

TCRdb re-called the 5' RACE reads and shows each CDR3 protein once, DNA omitted. This sample lists 500,000 to 600,000 distinct CDR3 sequences; its ten largest clones have approximately 3.6%. This CDR3 is 16 amino acids long. Findings of the study overall: Certain NKG2C+ T cell clones were expanded, and their HCMV specificity remained unclear.

Comment on this clonotype: Antigen: not known.

This chain links TRBV12-3 or TRBV12-4 with TRBJ1-5. The sequence derives from a man in his late teens or twenties in good health. The sequencing sample was made of blood T cells: a sorted CD56 or NKG2C T cell subset, CD4+ or CD8+ T cells, or bulk PBMC T cells (not recorded which). CDR3: CASTLGPAGNNQPQHF.